Listed here is a single T cell receptor (beta chain). The target antigen is unknown. The sample is drawn from a study of T cell clonotyping in hematopoietic cell transplantation. Generated by immunoSEQ multiplex PCR, the TCRdb table keeps only in-frame clones and is missing some. The sample includes approximately 10,000 clones, 75% to 95% of them seen just once. General study results and limits: Pathologically expanded recipient clonotypes increased progressively from day 30 to day 180 as diversity fell.

V lost 6 bases to trimming and J lost 0 bases, with 11 bases between them. The CDR3 totals 14 residues. Germline-derived CDR1 and CDR2 are SNHLY and FYNNEI. The TCR sequence derives from a woman aged 45 to 65 in good health. Some clones in this sample may be carry-over from other donors' samples. J is TRBJ1-1 and V is TRBV2; tentative D call: TRBD1 (6 bases). Sequencing input: peripheral blood mononuclear cells. CDR3 region: CASRDGQLNTEAFF. The CDR3 DNA reads TGTGCCAGCAGGGACGGACAGCTGAACACTGAAGCTTTCTTT.